The 32 T cell receptor beta chains listed next were all sequenced from one sample in a study of cytomegalovirus exposure and HLA in healthy donors. PCR primers comprised 60 Vbeta and 13 Jbeta primers. Libraries were prepared by immunoSEQ multiplex PCR; TCRdb keeps only in-frame clonotypes and omits some of them. Of around 140,000 clones in the sample, around 80% were seen once. Material: PBMCs. Receptors originate from a man aged 18 to 29 in good health and CMV-seropositive.

This chain uses TRBV19 with TRBJ1-1; D uncertain. The germline V and J ends were trimmed by 7 bases and 2 bases, with 17 bases remaining between them. Germline-derived CDR1 and CDR2 are LNHDA and SQIVND (reference sequence). The CDR3 totals 15 residues. CDR3 residues: CASTDKGRLNTEAFF. CDR3 nucleotides: TGTGCCAGTACCGACAAAGGGAGGTTAAACACTGAAGCTTTCTTT. Using reference TRBV19 and TRBJ1-1 for the parts outside the CDR3, the full variable domain is DGGITQSPKYLFRKEGQNVTLSCEQNLNHDAMYWYRQDPGQGLRLIYYSQIVNDFQKGDIAEGYSVSREKKESFPLTVTSAQKNPTAFYLCASTDKGRLNTEAFFGQGTRLTVV.

The chain links TRBV4-1 to TRBJ2-1, with 14 bases fitting TRBD2. CDR1 is MGHRA and CDR2 is YSYEKL in the germline V gene. The junction had 7 bases not matched to a gene; V was cut back by 0 bases and J by 0 bases. The length of the CDR3 is 20 residues. The CDR3 bases are TGCGCCAGCAGCCAAGATGCGAGACTAGCGGGGGGGAGCTCCTACAATGAGCAGTTCTTC. Translation gives CASSQDARLAGGSSYNEQFF.

This chain uses TRBV27 with TRBJ2-1; no reliable D call. V gave up 1 base and J gave up 13 bases, with 14 bases separating them. Per germline, CDR1 MNHEY and CDR2 SMNVEV (reference sequence). There are 13 residues in the CDR3. The CDR3 bases are TGTGCCAGCAGTTTATACTTAGCCCACTCACAGTTCTTC. Translated: CASSLYLAHSQFF.

This chain uses TRBV5-1 with TRBJ2-5; D unresolved. The DNA matches TRBJ2-7 better at its end, which makes the J call doubtful. CDR1 SGHRS and CDR2 YFSETQ come from the germline V gene. This CDR3 is built from 13 residues. The CDR3 reads CASRAGYPYEQYF. CDR3 in DNA: TGCGCCAGCAGGGCAGGCTATCCCTACGAGCAGTACTTC.

This rearrangement joins TRBV28 to TRBJ2-3; 14 bases fit TRBD2. J lost 3 bases, V lost 5 bases, and 7 bases had no gene match. This CDR3 contains 17 residues. Germline loops: CDR1 MDHEN, CDR2 SYDVKM. The CDR3 spells CASSPGLAGVPTDTQYF. DNA for the CDR3: TGTGCCAGCAGTCCGGGACTAGCGGGAGTTCCGACAGATACGCAGTATTTT.

The V call is TRBV5-6, the J call TRBJ2-5, with a possible D match to TRBD2 (6 bases). The J call is doubtful: the DNA matches TRBJ2-7 better. The germline V gene has CDR1 SGHDT and CDR2 YYEEEE. The CDR3 extends over 14 amino acids. The CDR3 reads CASSTTGGPYEQYF. CDR3 DNA: TGTGCCAGCAGCACCACCGGAGGGCCCTACGAGCAGTACTTC.

The chain combines TRBV7-8 with TRBJ2-7, with D unresolved. Germline V gene sequence: CDR1 SGHVS, CDR2 FQNEAQ. Trimming shortened V by 3 bases and J by 5 bases, and 23 bases separated the two germline ends. The CDR3 sequence is 17 residues long. The DNA of the CDR3 is TGTGCCAGCAGCTTTCTCCTACGTGGCCCACCGAGCGACGAGCAGTACTTC. The encoded protein is CASSFLLRGPPSDEQYF.

As DNA, the CDR3 is TGTGCCAGCAGAACGAGCTCTGGAAACACCATATATTTT. Translating it yields CASRTSSGNTIYF. The chain uses TRBV28 and TRBJ1-3; the D is unclear. Trimming shortened V by 6 bases and J by 0 bases, and 6 bases separated the two germline ends. CDR1 MDHEN and CDR2 SYDVKM come from the germline V gene. This CDR3 contains 13 residues.

The V and J genes are TRBV2 and TRBJ1-4; D may be TRBD1 (6 bases). Germline V lookup: CDR1 SNHLY, CDR2 FYNNEI. This CDR3 is built from 16 residues. Trimming stripped 7 bases from V and 0 bases from J, with 15 bases between. CDR3: CASISARGSTNEKLFF. DNA of the CDR3: TGTGCCAGCATCTCGGCCAGGGGTTCAACTAATGAAAAACTGTTTTTT.

The CDR3 DNA reads as TGTGCCTGGAGTAGGGGAACTAATGAAAAACTGTTTTTT. Translated: CAWSRGTNEKLFF. The chain joins TRBV30 to TRBJ1-4; a possible D gene is TRBD1 (5 bases). Between the trimmed V and J ends, which lost 2 bases and 1 base, there was a span of 5 bases. CDR1 and CDR2 (germline): GTSNPN, SVGIG (reference sequence). CDR3 length equals 13 residues.

As to this clone: The same CDR3 arises from other DNA sequences in this sample as well. This chain links TRBV30 with TRBJ2-7; TRBD1 is a possible D gene (6 bases). Germline values: CDR1 GTSNPN, CDR2 SVGIG (reference sequence). This CDR3 has 13 amino acids. V lost 3 bases to trimming and J lost 3 bases, with 12 bases between them. The CDR3 DNA is TGTGCCTGGAGGGCAGACAGGAACTACGAGCAGTACTTC. This encodes CAWRADRNYEQYF.

This clone occurred a few times. V and J are TRBV5-4 and TRBJ2-4, with TRBD1 matching 7 bases. Germline values: CDR1 SGHNT, CDR2 YYREEE (reference sequence). This CDR3 is 16 amino acids long. V was pared by 0 bases and J by 0 bases, with 3 bases of the junction left unmatched. The CDR3 sequence is CASSLGDSLAKNIQYF. In DNA form, the CDR3 reads TGTGCCAGCAGCTTGGGGGACAGTCTAGCCAAAAACATTCAGTACTTC.

J is TRBJ2-1 and V is TRBV2; weak D call: TRBD2 (6 bases). The germline CDR1 and CDR2 sequences are SNHLY and FYNNEI. This CDR3 is built from 14 residues. Trimming pared 7 bases from V and 1 base from J, leaving 11 bases between. CDR3 DNA: TGTGCCAGCACAGAACTAGCATCCTACAATGAGCAGTTCTTC. Protein: CASTELASYNEQFF.

As regards this clone: Mismatch with germline at one junction end may stem from a read error. CDR3 in amino acids: CAGSYSAVNTEAFF. In DNA form, the CDR3 reads TGTGCCGGCAGTTACTCGGCAGTTAACACTGAAGCTTTCTTT. The chain joins TRBV6-5 to TRBJ1-1; D is uncertain. The CDR3 is 14 amino acids. Germline CDR1 is MNHEY and CDR2 is SVGAGI.

The table lists this clone with a few counts. The V and J genes are TRBV18 and TRBJ2-7; 9 bases match TRBD2. CDR3 length: 15 residues. Looked up from germline, CDR1 is KGHSH and CDR2 is LQKENI. J gave up 5 bases and V 3 bases, and 8 bases lay outside the gene matches. The CDR3 reads CASSPRLAGSNEQYF. In nucleotides, the CDR3 is TGTGCCAGCTCACCGAGGCTAGCGGGAAGCAACGAGCAGTACTTC.

The genes are TRBV6-5 and TRBJ2-1; D is perhaps TRBD1 (5 bases). The CDR3 has 15 residues. Trimming left V 2 bases short and J 10 bases short, with 18 bases between. CDR1 is MNHEY and CDR2 is SVGAGI in the germline V gene. In DNA form, the CDR3 reads TGTGCCAGCAGTTACGTGACAGAAGGGGTTAGGGAGCAGTTCTTC. It translates to CASSYVTEGVREQFF.

The chain is built from TRBV6-5 and TRBJ1-6; D gene unclear. The germline CDR1 and CDR2 sequences are MNHEY and SVGAGI. The CDR3 extends over 15 amino acids. V lost 5 bases, J lost 8 bases, and 16 bases lay in between. The CDR3, as DNA: TGTGCCAGCAGTCTTGTCGCCCTGGGCTATTCACCCCTCCACTTT. Residues: CASSLVALGYSPLHF.

The rearrangement uses TRBV5-1 and TRBJ2-2; 8 nucleotides line up with TRBD2. Unmatched junction bases numbered 5, after V lost 1 base and J lost 6 bases. The CDR3 contains 15 residues. Germline loops: CDR1 SGHRS, CDR2 YFSETQ. The CDR3, as DNA: TGCGCCAGCAGCTTGAGTCGGGAGGGGGCCGGGGAGCTGTTTTTT. Amino acid sequence: CASSLSREGAGELFF.

The V and J genes are TRBV6-6 and TRBJ2-7; possible D gene TRBD1, 5 bases. V was cut by 6 bases and J by 9 bases, with 12 bases left in between. CDR1 and CDR2 from the germline V gene are MNHNY and SVGAGI (reference sequence). The CDR3 runs 11 residues. CDR3 amino acids: CASRVQGGQYF. DNA for the CDR3: TGTGCCAGCAGAGTCCAGGGTGGGCAGTACTTC.

The chain carries TRBV6-4 and TRBJ2-1; 11 bases agree with TRBD1. The CDR3 runs 14 residues. V gave up 2 bases and J gave up 6 bases; unmatched junction bases: 0. Germline V gene sequence: CDR1 MRHNA, CDR2 SNTAGT. The CDR3, as DNA: TGTGCCAGCAGTGACGGGACAGGGGGCAATGAGCAGTTCTTC. This sequence encodes CASSDGTGGNEQFF.

The rearrangement uses TRBV5-1 and TRBJ1-1; 8 bases align to TRBD1. CDR1 and CDR2 (germline): SGHRS, YFSETQ. Trimming cost V 7 bases and J 4 bases; bases outside gene matches: 6. CDR3 length: 13 residues. CDR3 sequence reads: CASSQGAGTEAFF. CDR3 coding DNA: TGCGCCAGCTCCCAGGGGGCTGGCACTGAAGCTTTCTTT. Full variable domain (rest looked up from reference TRBV5-1 and TRBJ1-1): KAGVTQTPRYLIKTRGQQVTLSCSPISGHRSVSWYQQTPGQGLQFLFEYFSETQRNKGNFPGRFSGRQFSNSRSEMNVSTLELGDSALYLCASSQGAGTEAFFGQGTRLTVV.

CDR3 loop: CASSRAGGSGANVLTF. CDR3 nucleotides: TGTGCCAGCAGCCGTGCAGGGGGATCTGGGGCCAACGTCCTGACTTTC. The V call is TRBV5-6, the J call TRBJ2-6; 7 nucleotides match TRBD1. This CDR3 spans 16 amino acids. V was clipped by 4 bases and J by 1 base; unmatched bases: 5. Germline V gene sequence: CDR1 SGHDT, CDR2 YYEEEE.

This clone was counted only a few times. The V and J genes are TRBV5-1 and TRBJ2-7; TRBD2 matches 13 bases. The CDR3 length is 14 residues. CDR1 SGHRS and CDR2 YFSETQ come from the germline V gene. Trimming at V came to 3 bases and at J to 6 bases, leaving 3 bases not matched to a gene. Here the CDR3 DNA reads TGCGCCAGCAGCTCGGGACTAGCGGGAATCGAGCAGTACTTC. This encodes CASSSGLAGIEQYF.

This sequence joins TRBV19 and TRBJ1-4, with 9 bases fitting TRBD1. Trimming at V came to 4 bases and at J to 5 bases, leaving 5 bases not matched to a gene. CDR1 and CDR2 from the germline V gene are LNHDA and SQIVND (reference sequence). The CDR3 is 15 amino acids. In DNA form, the CDR3 reads TGTGCCAGTAGTACTCCGACAGGGGGGAATGAAAAACTGTTTTTT. Protein product: CASSTPTGGNEKLFF.

This clone was observed a few times. V gene TRBV6-1 combines with J gene TRBJ2-3; unclear D gene. V lost 7 bases and J lost 2, with 4 bases in between. Germline V gene data show CDR1 as MNHNS and CDR2 as SASEGT. The CDR3 totals 11 residues. CDR3 DNA: TGTGCCAGCACCTTCACAGATACGCAGTATTTT. Residues: CASTFTDTQYF.

The V call is TRBV7-8, the J call TRBJ2-6; 8 nucleotides line up with TRBD2. The CDR3 extends over 20 amino acids. The V gene end was trimmed by 5 bases and the J gene end by 0 bases; junction bases not matched to a gene: 15. CDR1 SGHVS and CDR2 FQNEAQ come from the germline V gene. Here the CDR3 reads CASSLSLRLAPSSGANVLTF. In DNA, the CDR3 is TGTGCCAGCAGCCTCTCATTACGACTAGCGCCGAGCTCTGGGGCCAACGTCCTGACTTTC.

In nucleotides, the CDR3 is TGTGCCAGTAGCCCTTCCAGGGTTCGGAATGAAAAACTGTTTTTT. It specifies CASSPSRVRNEKLFF. This chain uses TRBV19 with TRBJ1-4, with D possibly TRBD1 on 5 matching bases. CDR1 and CDR2 from the germline V gene are LNHDA and SQIVND (reference sequence). Trimming took off 6 bases at V and 5 bases at J, with 16 bases between the two ends. CDR3 length: 15 residues.

The chain employs TRBV19 and TRBJ1-5; 9 bases map to TRBD1. CDR1 is LNHDA and CDR2 is SQIVND in the germline V gene (reference sequence). The junction had 6 bases not matched to a gene; V was cut back by 5 bases and J by 1 base. The CDR3 spans 16 residues. The CDR3, as DNA: TGTGCCAGTAGTCCGTACAGGGGGCTGAGCAATCAGCCCCAGCATTTT. Encoded protein: CASSPYRGLSNQPQHF.

With regard to this clone: One end of the junction is discordant with germline, which a read error may explain. The chain uses TRBV7-9 and TRBJ1-5, with 9 bases lining up with TRBD1. Germline V gives CDR1 SEHNR, CDR2 FQNEAQ (reference sequence). CDR3 length equals 16 residues. CDR3: CSSSLGTGPSNQPQHF. The CDR3 nucleotides read TGTTCCAGCAGCTTAGGGACAGGGCCCAGCAATCAGCCCCAGCATTTT.

This chain joins TRBV27 and TRBJ2-7, with TRBD1 matching 8 bases. In germline, CDR1 is MNHEY, CDR2 SMNVEV (reference sequence). CDR3 size: 17 residues. Trimming cost V 5 bases and J 5 bases; bases outside gene matches: 17. The CDR3 loop is CASSPTLPRTGSHEQYF. The CDR3 DNA sequence: TGTGCCAGCAGTCCGACCTTGCCGCGGACAGGGAGTCACGAGCAGTACTTC.

This clone was counted only a few times. V gene TRBV19 combines with J gene TRBJ1-5; D uncertain. V lost 3 bases, J lost 0 bases, and 9 bases lay in between. CDR1 LNHDA and CDR2 SQIVND come from the germline V gene (reference sequence). This CDR3 region has 15 residues. The CDR3 bases are TGTGCCAGTAGTATGGGGAGCTATAGCAATCAGCCCCAGCATTTT. Its protein is CASSMGSYSNQPQHF.

The rearrangement joins TRBV7-9 to TRBJ2-3; 7 bases match TRBD1. Germline-derived CDR1 and CDR2 are SEHNR and FQNEAQ (reference sequence). V lost 1 base, J lost 2 bases, and 6 bases stayed unmatched. CDR3 size: 16 residues. CDR3 nucleotide sequence: TGTGCCAGCAGCTTAGTAACAACAGGGGTCACAGATACGCAGTATTTT. Protein product: CASSLVTTGVTDTQYF.